This T cell receptor (beta chain) is from a study of identical twins. Study-wide results and caveats: Its conclusions, products of cross-sectional statistical analysis, did not come from following the same donors. The presence of invariant MAIT and iNKT cells could partly confound analyses of zero-insertion sequences.

Concerning this clonotype itself: Its antigen is currently unknown.

Trimming took 0 bases from V and 5 from J, leaving 14 bases between them. The CDR3 spans 15 residues. Germline V gene lookup returns CDR1 SGHRS and CDR2 YFSETQ. TCRdb used MiXCR to reprocess the 5' RACE reads, holding one entry per CDR3 protein. The sample consists of about 490,000 distinct CDR3 sequences, 13% to 15% of them appearing once. These records were also assigned to another study, of yellow fever vaccine responses in identical twins. That study reports: Twins showed a vaccine T cell response that reportedly seemed partly convergent, partly personalized.

This sequence joins TRBV5-1 and TRBJ2-5, with D perhaps TRBD1 (6 bases). The sequencing input was CD4+ T cells sorted from blood. This clonotype was obtained from a woman aged 18-35 years in good health. CDR3 sequence (DNA): TGCGCCAGCAGCTTGGAATCGACAGGCTCGGAGACCCAGTACTTC. Translating gives CASSLESTGSETQYF.